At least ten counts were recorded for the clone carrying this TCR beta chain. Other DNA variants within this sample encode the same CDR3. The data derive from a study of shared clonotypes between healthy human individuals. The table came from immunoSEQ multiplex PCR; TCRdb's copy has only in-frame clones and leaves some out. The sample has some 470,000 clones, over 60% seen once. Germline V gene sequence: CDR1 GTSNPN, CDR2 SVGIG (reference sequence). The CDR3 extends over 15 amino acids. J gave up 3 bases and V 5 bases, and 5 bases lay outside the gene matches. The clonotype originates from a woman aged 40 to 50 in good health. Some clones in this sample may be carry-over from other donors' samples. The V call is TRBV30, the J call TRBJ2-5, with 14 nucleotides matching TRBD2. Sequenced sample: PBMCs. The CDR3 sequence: CAWVTGLAGEETQYF. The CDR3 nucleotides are TGTGCCTGGGTTACGGGACTAGCGGGAGAAGAGACCCAGTACTTC.